These T cell receptor beta chains were read from a single sample in a study of regulatory T cells in long-lasting Graves disease. TCRdb re-called the multiplex PCR reads through MiXCR, storing one row per CDR3 protein. This sample has some 350,000 distinct CDR3 sequences, with about a sixth found just once. These records were also assigned to another study, of T cells in Graves' hyperthyroidism and ophthalmopathy.

Material: peripheral blood mononuclear cells (PBMCs), obtained at new diagnosis, from a patient treated with antithyroid drugs. These receptor sequences come from a woman aged 18 to 35 with Graves disease. Both conserved end residues are part of each CDR3. Each record gives: D gene, V gene, clone size, J gene, CDR3 protein, CDR3 DNA. A D gene is named only where the DNA matches it firmly. Clone size is not always given. Where it is, it says once, few, many or a class for expanded clones.

D: .; V: TRBV5-1; size: many; J: TRBJ1-6; CDR3: CASSLDGRQGYSPLHF; DNA: TGCGCCAGCAGCTTGGATGGACGGCAGGGGTATTCACCCCTCCACTTT
D: .; V: TRBV10-3; size: many; J: TRBJ2-7; CDR3: CAIASDDSYEQYF; DNA: TGTGCCATCGCCTCGGATGATTCCTACGAGCAGTACTTC
D: TRBD2; V: TRBV7-2; size: many; J: TRBJ2-1; CDR3: CASSLTSGNNNEQFF; DNA: TGTGCCAGCAGCCTAACTAGCGGGAACAACAATGAGCAGTTCTTC
D: .; V: TRBV6-8; size: .; J: TRBJ2-2; CDR3: CASSYPPSERAHTGELFF; DNA: TGTGCCAGCAGTTACCCGCCTAGCGAGAGGGCCCACACCGGGGAGCTGTTTTTT
D: .; V: TRBV28; size: .; J: TRBJ1-3; CDR3: CASNRPGLSGNTIYF; DNA: TGTGCCAGCAATCGACCAGGGCTCTCTGGAAACACCATATATTTT
D: TRBD1; V: TRBV15; size: many; J: TRBJ2-5; CDR3: CATSSRGPGQGFETQYF; DNA: TGTGCCACCAGCAGTCGAGGACCGGGACAGGGTTTTGAGACCCAGTACTTC
D: .; V: TRBV10-3; size: few; J: TRBJ1-6; CDR3: CAISDLSSYNSPLHF; DNA: TGTGCCATCAGTGATCTGAGCTCCTATAATTCACCCCTCCACTTT
D: .; V: TRBV2; size: .; J: TRBJ1-3; CDR3: CARGGTIEGNTIYF; DNA: TGTGCCCGCGGGGGTACAATTGAAGGAAACACCATATATTTT
D: .; V: TRBV6-2/TRBV6-3; size: .; J: TRBJ2-1; CDR3: CASSFGTHNEQFF; DNA: TGTGCCAGCAGTTTCGGGACTCACAATGAGCAGTTCTTC
D: TRBD2; V: TRBV14; size: .; J: TRBJ2-3; CDR3: CASSQDGGTIADTQYF; DNA: TGTGCCAGCAGCCAAGACGGGGGGACTATCGCAGATACGCAGTATTTT
D: .; V: TRBV28; size: many; J: TRBJ2-5; CDR3: CASSPGTPQETQYF; DNA: TGTGCCAGCAGTCCCGGGACACCCCAAGAGACCCAGTACTTC
D: TRBD1; V: TRBV12-3/TRBV12-4; size: many; J: TRBJ2-7; CDR3: CASSLGQGSYEQYF; DNA: TGTGCCAGCAGCTTAGGACAGGGGTCCTACGAGCAGTACTTC
D: .; V: TRBV6-5; size: many; J: TRBJ2-7; CDR3: CASSYSRDTLEQYF; DNA: TGTGCCAGCAGTTACTCCCGGGACACCCTTGAGCAGTACTTC
D: TRBD2; V: TRBV28; size: many; J: TRBJ2-1; CDR3: CASSFEAGGPNEQFF; DNA: TGTGCCAGCAGTTTCGAAGCGGGAGGGCCGAATGAGCAGTTCTTC
D: .; V: TRBV28; size: few; J: TRBJ2-3; CDR3: CASSYTAAGVSTDTQYF; DNA: TGTGCCAGCAGTTATACCGCCGCAGGGGTTAGCACAGATACGCAGTATTTT
D: TRBD2; V: TRBV20-1; size: many; J: TRBJ2-7; CDR3: CSARLAGGLEQYF; DNA: TGCAGTGCTCGACTAGCGGGAGGGTTGGAGCAGTACTTC
D: TRBD2; V: TRBV24-1; size: many; J: TRBJ2-1; CDR3: CATSDRGTSSHNEQFF; DNA: TGTGCCACCAGTGACCGAGGGACTAGCTCCCACAATGAGCAGTTCTTC
D: .; V: TRBV10-2; size: .; J: TRBJ2-2; CDR3: CASSAGDTGELFF; DNA: TGCGCCAGCAGCGCAGGGGACACCGGGGAGCTGTTTTTT
D: .; V: TRBV12-3/TRBV12-4; size: many; J: TRBJ2-3; CDR3: CASSLQVTDTQYF; DNA: TGTGCCAGCAGTTTGCAGGTCACAGATACGCAGTATTTT
D: TRBD1; V: TRBV3-1; size: once; J: TRBJ1-2; CDR3: CASSQAFRGTGGYGYTF; DNA: TGTGCCAGCAGCCAAGCTTTCCGGGGGACAGGGGGCTATGGCTACACCTTC
D: .; V: TRBV27; size: many; J: TRBJ1-1; CDR3: CASSLVGGGNTEAFF; DNA: TGTGCCAGCAGTTTGGTTGGGGGGGGGAACACTGAAGCTTTCTTT
D: .; V: TRBV6-2/TRBV6-3; size: many; J: TRBJ1-1; CDR3: CLTRKGNTEAFF; DNA: TGTCTTACACGCAAGGGGAACACTGAAGCTTTCTTT
D: .; V: TRBV7-9; size: .; J: TRBJ2-5; CDR3: CASSLEGRIQETQYF; DNA: TGTGCCAGCAGCTTAGAAGGGAGGATCCAAGAGACCCAGTACTTC